This TCR beta chain appears in the sequencing data of a study of T-cell reconstitution after alpha-beta-depleted transplantation in children. CDR1 is KGHSH and CDR2 is LQKENI in the germline V gene. The CDR3 totals 15 residues. J lost 3 bases, V lost 8 bases, and 8 bases had no gene match. Overall study findings and caveats: Where some patients showed high TCRbeta diversity at day 60, it came from recipient T cells and thymic progenitors that had survived.

TCRbeta library preparation incorporated unique molecular identifiers. Each CDR3 protein gets one entry after TCRdb re-called the PCR reads with MiXCR. The sample consists of 75,000 to 90,000 distinct CDR3 sequences, around 14% of them appearing once. Of note for this clonotype: The target antigen is unknown.

Sequences were derived from PBMCs, mostly from graft donor cells, sampled 180 days after TCRalphabeta/CD19-depleted stem cell transplant. The V gene is TRBV18, the J gene TRBJ2-1; 9 nucleotides align to TRBD1. This sequence was found in a male patient aged 2 to 10 who had a stem cell transplant for acute lymphoblastic leukemia, so the T cells may come from the graft donor. The CDR3 protein is CASHQRGQGYNEQFF. The CDR3 nucleotides are TGTGCCAGCCACCAGAGGGGACAGGGCTACAATGAGCAGTTCTTC.